A single sample gave rise to the 13 T cell receptor beta chains below, sequenced in a study of blood T cell repertoires in COVID-19. The protocol was immunoSEQ multiplex PCR, while the TCRdb copy is restricted to in-frame clones and leaves out a portion. This sample has 350,000 to 450,000 clones, with 80% to 90% found just once. Sequencing was carried out using PBMCs or T cells enriched from blood (not recorded which). All receptors come from a man aged 25-45 years who had recovered from COVID-19.

CDR3 protein: CASSLSGRAPGELFF. DNA for the CDR3: TGTGCCAGCAGCCTGAGCGGGAGGGCCCCCGGGGAGCTGTTTTTT. The chain couples TRBV21-1 to TRBJ2-2; the table's D call TRBD2 went unverified against the DNA. TRBV21-1 is a listed pseudogene. The CDR3 sequence is 15 residues long.

This clone was detected only a few times. Written as DNA, the CDR3 is TGTGCCAGCTTCGGGGGGGGCGTCTATGGCTACACCTTC. The encoded protein is CASFGGGVYGYTF. The chain uses TRBV18 and TRBJ1-2, with a tentative D call TRBD1 (6 bases). There are 13 residues in the CDR3. The V end lost 7 bases, the J end lost 4 bases, and 13 bases lay between the germline ends. CDR1 and CDR2 (germline): KGHSH, LQKENI.

This clone was seen only once. The chain recombines TRBV10-2 with TRBJ2-1, with 14 bases that match TRBD2. This CDR3 comprises 15 residues. Germline V gives CDR1 WSHSY, CDR2 SAAADI. The trim removed 6 bases at V and 6 bases at J, leaving 4 bases unmatched. The CDR3, as DNA: TGCGCCAGCAGCGTGGGACTAGCGGGAGTCAATGAGCAGTTCTTC. This translates into CASSVGLAGVNEQFF.

The CDR3 DNA follows: TGCGCCAGCAGCGGACTAGCGGCAAACAATGAGCAGTTCTTC. Its protein product is CASSGLAANNEQFF. V is TRBV4-1 and J is TRBJ2-1; 10 bases map to TRBD2. CDR1 is MGHRA, CDR2 YSYEKL, per germline. The length of the CDR3 is 14 residues. Losses at the gene ends were 5 bases for V and 5 bases for J; bases not matched to a gene: 3.

This clone was picked up a small number of times. The chain links TRBV2 to TRBJ1-6; D not certain. The CDR3 runs 13 residues. V was trimmed by 1 base and J by 6 bases, leaving 4 bases between them. Germline loops: CDR1 SNHLY, CDR2 FYNNEI. The CDR3 region has the DNA TGTGCCAGCAGTGAAGGGAGTAATTCACCCCTCCACTTT. Amino acids: CASSEGSNSPLHF.

The chain is built from TRBV27 and TRBJ2-2; 12 bases align to TRBD2. Germline V CDR1 and CDR2: MNHEY, SMNVEV (reference sequence). CDR3 length: 17 amino acids. Germline trimming cut 4 bases from V and 3 bases from J; bases unmatched to any gene: 6. The CDR3 DNA sequence: TGTGCCAGCAGTTCAAGGACTAGCGGGACGCACACCGGGGAGCTGTTTTTT. Its protein product is CASSSRTSGTHTGELFF.

The rearrangement links TRBV2 to TRBJ2-7; 10 bases match TRBD2. This CDR3 is built from 16 residues. The germline V gene has CDR1 SNHLY and CDR2 FYNNEI. J gave up 2 bases and V 6 bases, and 10 bases lay outside the gene matches. The CDR3 DNA is TGTGCCAGCAGCGACGCTCTAGCGGGAGAAACCTACGAGCAGTACTTC. It is translated as CASSDALAGETYEQYF.

The V and J genes are TRBV5-1 and TRBJ2-1, with 8 bases identical to TRBD1. Germline loops: CDR1 SGHRS, CDR2 YFSETQ. The CDR3 spans 15 residues. V was clipped by 0 bases and J by 8 bases; unmatched bases: 7. CDR3: CASSLAVTGEDEQFF. DNA for the CDR3: TGCGCCAGCAGCTTGGCGGTGACAGGGGAGGATGAGCAGTTCTTC.

This chain connects TRBV7-3 to TRBJ2-1; 8 bases agree with TRBD2. The junction had 1 base not matched to a gene; V was cut back by 2 bases and J by 4 bases. The CDR3 extends over 14 amino acids. The germline gives CDR1 SGHTA, CDR2 FQGTGA. The CDR3 coding sequence is TGTGCCAGCAGCTTAGGACTAGCTTACAATGAGCAGTTCTTC. This encodes CASSLGLAYNEQFF. The variable domain in full, with the rest retrieved from reference TRBV7-3 and TRBJ2-1, is GAGVSQTPSNKVTEKGKYVELRCDPISGHTALYWYRQSLGQGPEFLIYFQGTGAADDSGLPNDRFFAVRPEGSVSTLKIQRTERGDSAVYLCASSLGLAYNEQFFGPGTRLTVL.

In its sample, this clone was seen once. CDR3 amino acids: CASSRKTGPDTQYF. In DNA form, the CDR3 reads TGCGCCAGCAGCAGAAAGACAGGGCCAGATACGCAGTATTTT. The chain joins TRBV4-1 to TRBJ2-3, with 7 positions matching TRBD1. Germline V gene lookup returns CDR1 MGHRA and CDR2 YSYEKL. V was pared by 5 bases and J by 4 bases, with 6 bases of the junction left unmatched. The CDR3 loop spans 14 amino acids.

The V gene is TRBV4-1, the J gene TRBJ2-7, with 10 bases matching TRBD1. The V and J ends lost 2 bases and 2 bases, in that order; junction bases with no gene match: 3. The germline gives CDR1 MGHRA, CDR2 YSYEKL. The CDR3 runs to 15 residues. The CDR3 protein is CASSQPGTGAYEQYF. The CDR3 coding sequence is TGCGCCAGCAGCCAACCCGGGACAGGGGCCTACGAGCAGTACTTC.

The V gene is TRBV6-5, the J gene TRBJ2-7, with a weak D call TRBD2 (6 bases). The CDR3 is made up of 14 amino acids. Between the trimmed V and J ends, which lost 3 bases and 2 bases, there was a span of 11 bases. Germline CDR1 reads MNHEY; CDR2 reads SVGAGI. DNA for the CDR3: TGTGCCAGCAGTTATCGTCCGGGGGCCTACGAGCAGTACTTC. Translation gives CASSYRPGAYEQYF.

V gene TRBV12-3 or TRBV12-4 combines with J gene TRBJ1-1, with 11 bases lining up with TRBD1. The J segment lost 7 bases and the V segment lost 5 bases, leaving 3 bases of the junction unmatched. The CDR3 is 13 residues long. CDR3 sequence reads: CASSAGTGGEAFF. The CDR3 DNA follows: TGTGCCAGCAGTGCCGGGACAGGGGGTGAAGCTTTCTTT.